The 30 T cell receptor beta chains reported below all come from one sample, sequenced in a study of blood T cells in healthy people across ages. Then a second PCR, running roughly 7 to 12 cycles, was carried out with a sample-barcoded 5' primer and a J-beta primer mix. TCRdb fed the 5' RACE reads into MiXCR, producing one record per CDR3 protein. The sample has roughly 730,000 distinct CDR3 sequences, 56% seen once. The sample taken for sequencing was blood. The receptors were sampled from a man aged 35 to 55 in good health.

This clonotype has only a few counts. The chain combines TRBV5-1 with TRBJ1-2; TRBD1 matches 7 bases. Germline-derived CDR1 and CDR2 are SGHRS and YFSETQ. Trimming removed 4 bases from V and 5 bases from J; junction bases left unmatched: 17. CDR3 length equals 17 residues. CDR3 in amino acids: CASSRDGAAGGSYGYTF. CDR3 DNA sequence: TGCGCCAGCAGCAGGGACGGCGCGGCAGGGGGAAGTTATGGCTACACCTTC.

This chain joins TRBV4-3 and TRBJ2-5, with D unresolved. The closer fit of TRBJ2-7 to the DNA end suggests the J call may be wrong. The CDR3 runs 14 residues. Germline V gives CDR1 LGHNA, CDR2 YSLEER. The CDR3 region has the DNA TGCGCCAGCAGCCAAGATCCGGGTGGCGACGAGCAGTACTTC. This encodes CASSQDPGGDEQYF.

The chain is built from TRBV5-1 and TRBJ2-7; 15 positions agree with TRBD2. From germline, CDR1 is SGHRS and CDR2 YFSETQ. Losses at the gene ends were 3 bases for V and 3 bases for J; bases not matched to a gene: 4. This CDR3 is 16 amino acids long. CDR3 in DNA: TGCGCCAGCAGCTCTGGACTAGCGGGAGGGCTCTACGAGCAGTACTTC. Protein: CASSSGLAGGLYEQYF.

This rearrangement joins TRBV2 to TRBJ1-1; D ambiguous. Deletions cut 6 bases from V and 7 bases from J, with 9 bases between. CDR1 is SNHLY, CDR2 FYNNEI, per germline. The CDR3 is made up of 11 amino acids. CDR3 region: CASRDRLEAFF. The CDR3 nucleotides are TGTGCCAGCAGGGATCGGCTTGAAGCTTTCTTT.

The CDR3: CASSVGLAGAEVPYF. In DNA form, the CDR3 reads TGTGCCAGCAGCGTAGGTCTAGCGGGGGCCGAGGTACCGTACTTC. The chain couples TRBV9 to TRBJ2-4; TRBD2 matches 10 bases. Germline trimming cut 0 bases from V and 15 bases from J; bases unmatched to any gene: 12. The CDR3 length is 15 residues. Germline CDR1 SGDLS, CDR2 YYNGEE.

Only a few counts were recorded for this clonotype. The CDR3 spells CASSLGRSDYEQYF. The CDR3 DNA reads as TGTGCCAGCAGCTTAGGCCGCAGCGACTACGAGCAGTACTTC. The chain carries TRBV7-9 and TRBJ2-7; D ambiguous. Germline CDR1 reads SEHNR; CDR2 reads FQNEAQ (reference sequence). There are 14 residues in the CDR3. Trimming cost V 1 base and J 3 bases, with 10 bases left between them. Using reference TRBV7-9 and TRBJ2-7 for the parts outside the CDR3, the full variable domain is DTGVSQNPRHKITKRGQNVTFRCDPISEHNRLYWYRQTLGQGPEFLTYFQNEAQLEKSRLLSDRFSAERPKGSFSTLEIQRTEQGDSAMYLCASSLGRSDYEQYFGPGTRLTVT.

The chain recombines TRBV7-2 with TRBJ1-2; D gene unclear. The CDR3 runs 15 residues. In germline, CDR1 is SGHTA, CDR2 FQGNSA. V was pared by 2 bases and J by 2 bases, with 12 bases between. CDR3 region: CASSLIPGYNYGYTF. The CDR3, as DNA: TGTGCCAGCAGCTTAATTCCGGGGTACAACTATGGCTACACCTTC.

The gene calls are TRBV7-9 and TRBJ1-5; D remains ambiguous. Between the trimmed V and J ends, which lost 5 bases and 5 bases, there was a span of 16 bases. The germline V gene encodes CDR1 SEHNR and CDR2 FQNEAQ (reference sequence). The CDR3 extends over 15 amino acids. CDR3 sequence (DNA): TGTGCCAGCAGCCATTTCGGGGAGCGAGATCAGCCCCAGCATTTT. It translates to CASSHFGERDQPQHF.

The CDR3 DNA sequence: TGTGCCAGCAGCCCAGCGACAGGACCCGCAACTAATGAAAAACTGTTTTTT. Residues: CASSPATGPATNEKLFF. The chain couples TRBV7-9 to TRBJ1-4; possible D gene TRBD1, 6 bases. This CDR3 has 17 amino acids. V was trimmed by 5 bases and J by 0 bases, leaving 16 bases between them. CDR1 is SEHNR and CDR2 is FQNEAQ in the germline V gene (reference sequence).

The chain couples TRBV28 to TRBJ1-4; D perhaps matches TRBD1 (5 bases). V shed 8 bases and J shed 5 bases, with 12 bases lying between them. CDR1 is MDHEN, CDR2 SYDVKM, per germline. The CDR3 contains 13 residues. The chain's CDR3 is CASRGTRNEKLFF. As DNA, the CDR3 is TGTGCCAGCCGAGGGACCAGGAATGAAAAACTGTTTTTT.

The table lists this clonotype with a few counts. This chain joins TRBV29-1 and TRBJ2-7; 11 bases fit TRBD1. The J segment lost 5 bases and the V segment lost 7 bases, leaving 13 bases of the junction unmatched. The V gene's germline CDR1 is SQVTM and CDR2 ANQGSEA. This CDR3 has 15 amino acids. The CDR3 DNA sequence: TGCAGCGCCAAAGGCTCGGGACAGGGGGTAAACGAGCAGTACTTC. Translation gives CSAKGSGQGVNEQYF.

This clonotype appeared many times. This chain links TRBV7-9 with TRBJ1-2, with a tentative D call TRBD1 (5 bases). Looked up from germline, CDR1 is SEHNR and CDR2 is FQNEAQ (reference sequence). The CDR3 is made up of 14 amino acids. Trimming stripped 5 bases from V and 2 bases from J, with 12 bases between. This CDR3 is CASSRDLENYGYTF. The CDR3 DNA reads TGTGCCAGCAGCCGGGACCTAGAAAACTATGGCTACACCTTC. Combining the CDR3 with reference TRBV7-9 and TRBJ1-2 gives the whole variable domain DTGVSQNPRHKITKRGQNVTFRCDPISEHNRLYWYRQTLGQGPEFLTYFQNEAQLEKSRLLSDRFSAERPKGSFSTLEIQRTEQGDSAMYLCASSRDLENYGYTFGSGTRLTVV.

This clonotype appeared a single time. The rearrangement links TRBV11-1 to TRBJ1-2; TRBD1 agrees at 9 bases. CDR3 size: 16 residues. The germline V gene encodes CDR1 SGHAT and CDR2 FQDESV (reference sequence). V was pared by 5 bases and J by 4 bases, with 11 bases of the junction left unmatched. The CDR3 protein is CASSTDRGPGVYGYTF. The CDR3 nucleotides read TGTGCCAGCAGCACGGACAGGGGACCGGGGGTCTATGGCTACACCTTC.

CDR3 in amino acids: CASSLAGRQRSPLHF. CDR3 sequence (DNA): TGTGCCAGCAGCTTAGCCGGGCGTCAGCGTTCACCCCTCCACTTT. The chain has TRBV7-8 and TRBJ1-6, with D uncertain. Trimming took 0 bases from V and 9 from J, leaving 12 bases between them. This CDR3 comprises 15 residues. The V gene's germline CDR1 is SGHVS and CDR2 FQNEAQ.

This clonotype turned up a few times. The chain couples TRBV7-6 to TRBJ1-5; TRBD1 matches 7 bases. The CDR3 spans 14 residues. The germline gives CDR1 SGHVS, CDR2 FNYEAQ. Germline trimming cut 4 bases from V and 3 bases from J; bases unmatched to any gene: 3. CDR3 loop: CASSSGQYNQPQHF. The CDR3 DNA follows: TGTGCCAGCAGCTCGGGACAGTACAATCAGCCCCAGCATTTT.

V usage is TRBV14 and J usage is TRBJ2-5, with a weak D call TRBD2 (5 bases). V was shortened by 0 bases and J by 0 bases, with 14 bases between the two germline ends. CDR1 SGHDN and CDR2 FVKESK come from the germline V gene. The CDR3 spans 17 residues. The CDR3 DNA reads TGTGCCAGCAGCCAAGAACCGAACGGGGAGTACCAAGAGACCCAGTACTTC. It specifies CASSQEPNGEYQETQYF.

V is TRBV7-2 and J is TRBJ1-1, with a weak D call TRBD1 (6 bases). Germline values: CDR1 SGHTA, CDR2 FQGNSA. This CDR3 has 14 residues. The V end was cut by 1 base, the J end by 8 bases, with 14 bases between. The CDR3 region is CASSLGSRGIEAFF. CDR3 DNA sequence: TGTGCCAGCAGCTTAGGGAGCAGGGGCATCGAAGCTTTCTTT.

Of note for this clonotype: A read error is possible here, since a much larger clone lies one base away. The rearrangement uses TRBV29-1 and TRBJ2-6, with D unclear. Germline CDR1 and CDR2: SQVTM and ANQGSEA. The CDR3 has 13 amino acids. Trimming left V 2 bases short and J 0 bases short, with 2 bases between. The CDR3 spells CSVETSGANVLTF. CDR3 DNA: TGCAGCGTTGAAACCTCTGGGGCCAACGTCCTGACTTTC.

The chain uses TRBV6-5 and TRBJ2-2; D gene unclear. Germline CDR1 is MNHEY and CDR2 is SVGAGI. With 6 bases removed from V and 2 bases from J, the gap between germline ends came to 7 bases. The CDR3 has 13 amino acids. The CDR3 loop reads CASSHSNTGELFF. The CDR3 region has the DNA TGTGCCAGCAGCCACAGTAACACCGGGGAGCTGTTTTTT.

The chain combines TRBV21-1 with TRBJ2-5; the table's D gene call, TRBD2, was not cross checked with the DNA. TRBV21-1 is reported as a pseudogene. The CDR3 has 16 residues. The CDR3 reads CASSSPPGPEGETQYF. Here the CDR3 DNA reads TGTGCCAGCAGCAGCCCTCCGGGACCAGAGGGAGAGACCCAGTACTTC.

The rearrangement links TRBV4-2 to TRBJ2-1, with 12 bases matching TRBD2. Germline V lookup: CDR1 LGHNA, CDR2 YNFKEQ. CDR3 length equals 15 residues. The trim removed 4 bases at V and 15 bases at J, leaving 13 bases unmatched. CDR3: CASSPTSGRLLQAFF. The DNA of the CDR3 is TGTGCCAGCAGCCCTACTAGCGGGAGGCTCCTACAGGCGTTCTTC.

V is TRBV7-6 and J is TRBJ1-2, with TRBD1 matching over 7 bases. Germline loops: CDR1 SGHVS, CDR2 FNYEAQ. The CDR3 consists of 16 residues. The V and J ends lost 1 base and 3 bases, in that order; junction bases with no gene match: 8. The CDR3 sequence: CASSLEGGRGDYGYTF. The CDR3 nucleotides are TGTGCCAGCAGCTTAGAGGGCGGCAGGGGGGACTATGGCTACACCTTC.

The sample holds a few counts of this clonotype. The V call is TRBV7-2, the J call TRBJ2-1, with TRBD1 identical over 7 bases. Germline V CDR1 and CDR2: SGHTA, FQGNSA. The length of the CDR3 is 15 residues. V lost 5 bases, J lost 6 bases, and 10 bases stayed unmatched. The CDR3 sequence: CASSTRQGLGNEQFF. In nucleotides, the CDR3 is TGTGCCAGCAGCACAAGACAGGGATTGGGCAATGAGCAGTTCTTC.

The V gene is TRBV28, the J gene TRBJ1-2, with TRBD1 matching over 7 bases. The ends lost 6 bases at V and 4 bases at J; junction bases unmatched: 11. Germline V gene lookup returns CDR1 MDHEN and CDR2 SYDVKM. The length of the CDR3 is 15 residues. This CDR3 is CASRVTTGPIYGYTF. The CDR3 coding sequence is TGTGCCAGCAGGGTGACGACAGGGCCGATCTATGGCTACACCTTC.

The gene calls are TRBV5-1 and TRBJ2-3; 9 bases fit TRBD2. The CDR3 is made up of 15 amino acids. Germline V gene sequence: CDR1 SGHRS, CDR2 YFSETQ. V shed 3 bases, J shed 4 bases, and the junction held 6 bases outside the gene matches. CDR3 loop: CASSSGLAFPDTQYF. CDR3 DNA sequence: TGCGCCAGCAGCTCGGGACTAGCATTTCCAGATACGCAGTATTTT.

The genes are TRBV7-2 and TRBJ2-7; TRBD2 matches at 11 bases. The V gene's germline CDR1 is SGHTA and CDR2 FQGNSA. The V gene end was trimmed by 5 bases and the J gene end by 1 base; junction bases not matched to a gene: 13. The CDR3 extends over 18 amino acids. The CDR3: CASSPQVGLAGGSYEQYF. DNA of the CDR3: TGTGCCAGCAGCCCACAAGTCGGCTTAGCGGGAGGGTCCTACGAGCAGTACTTC.

The rearrangement joins TRBV10-2 to TRBJ2-3, with TRBD2 as a possible D gene (6 bases). The V end lost 4 bases, the J end lost 6 bases, and 17 bases lay between the germline ends. The germline gives CDR1 WSHSY, CDR2 SAAADI. This CDR3 region has 15 residues. In DNA form, the CDR3 reads TGCGCCAGCAGTGGTGAGGACTCCCGGGGGGATACGCAGTATTTT. Its protein is CASSGEDSRGDTQYF.

With regard to this clonotype: Without the conserved terminal phenylalanine or tryptophan, this CDR3 likely stems from a read error. The chain combines TRBV5-1 with TRBJ2-1; D tentatively fits TRBD1 or TRBD2 (5 bases each). The CDR3 extends over 15 amino acids. With 7 bases removed from V and 0 bases from J, the gap between germline ends came to 14 bases. CDR1 SGHRS and CDR2 YFSETQ come from the germline V gene. The CDR3 here is CASLPGAYSYNEQFS. The CDR3, as DNA: TGCGCCAGCCTACCCGGGGCGTACTCCTACAATGAGCAGTTCTCC.

The chain recombines TRBV9 with TRBJ2-5, with 9 bases lining up with TRBD2. The CDR3 totals 16 residues. The V gene's germline CDR1 is SGDLS and CDR2 YYNGEE. The ends lost 1 base at V and 11 bases at J; junction bases unmatched: 15. CDR3 sequence reads: CASSVRRGGLDNEQYF. Here the CDR3 DNA reads TGTGCCAGCAGCGTAAGGCGGGGGGGCCTAGACAATGAGCAGTACTTC.

V and J are TRBV12-3 or TRBV12-4 and TRBJ2-3; D is unclear. This CDR3 has 14 residues. V was shortened by 3 bases and J by 3 bases, with 10 bases between the two germline ends. CDR3 DNA sequence: TGTGCCAGCAGTTTTTGGACCGAGACAGATACGCAGTATTTT. Translating it yields CASSFWTETDTQYF.